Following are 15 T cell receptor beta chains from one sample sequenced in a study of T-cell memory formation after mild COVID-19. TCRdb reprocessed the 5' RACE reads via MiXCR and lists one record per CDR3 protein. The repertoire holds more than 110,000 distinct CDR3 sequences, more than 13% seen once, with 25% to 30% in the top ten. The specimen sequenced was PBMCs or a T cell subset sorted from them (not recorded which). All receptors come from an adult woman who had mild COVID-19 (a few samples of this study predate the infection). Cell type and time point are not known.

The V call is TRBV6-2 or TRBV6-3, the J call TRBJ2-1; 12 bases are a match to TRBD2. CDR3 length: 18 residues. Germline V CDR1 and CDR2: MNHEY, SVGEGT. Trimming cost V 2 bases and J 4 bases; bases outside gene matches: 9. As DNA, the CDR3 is TGTGCCAGCAGTTACCCTCAGACTAGCGGGAGCCCTTACAATGAGCAGTTCTTC. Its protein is CASSYPQTSGSPYNEQFF.

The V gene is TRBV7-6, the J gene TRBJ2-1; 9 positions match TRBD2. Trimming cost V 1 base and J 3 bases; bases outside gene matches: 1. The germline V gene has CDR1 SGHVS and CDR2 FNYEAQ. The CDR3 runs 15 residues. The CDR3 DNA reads TGTGCCAGCAGCTTAGAGCGGGGGGTCTACAATGAGCAGTTCTTC. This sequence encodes CASSLERGVYNEQFF.

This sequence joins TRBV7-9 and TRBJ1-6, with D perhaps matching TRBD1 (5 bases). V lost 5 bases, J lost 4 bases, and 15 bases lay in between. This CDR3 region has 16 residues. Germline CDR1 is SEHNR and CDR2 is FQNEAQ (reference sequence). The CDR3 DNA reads TGTGCCAGCAGCCCAGACAGCCCAGCTTATAATTCACCCCTCCACTTT. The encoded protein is CASSPDSPAYNSPLHF. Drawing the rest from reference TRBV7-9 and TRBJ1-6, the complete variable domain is DTGVSQNPRHKITKRGQNVTFRCDPISEHNRLYWYRQTLGQGPEFLTYFQNEAQLEKSRLLSDRFSAERPKGSFSTLEIQRTEQGDSAMYLCASSPDSPAYNSPLHFGNGTRLTVT.

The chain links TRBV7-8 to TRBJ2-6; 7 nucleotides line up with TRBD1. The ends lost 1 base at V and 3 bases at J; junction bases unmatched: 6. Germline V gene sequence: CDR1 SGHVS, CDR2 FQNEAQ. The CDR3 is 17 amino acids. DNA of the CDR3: TGTGCCAGCAGCTTAGGGTCCAGGGGGAGTGGGGCCAACGTCCTGACTTTC. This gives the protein CASSLGSRGSGANVLTF.

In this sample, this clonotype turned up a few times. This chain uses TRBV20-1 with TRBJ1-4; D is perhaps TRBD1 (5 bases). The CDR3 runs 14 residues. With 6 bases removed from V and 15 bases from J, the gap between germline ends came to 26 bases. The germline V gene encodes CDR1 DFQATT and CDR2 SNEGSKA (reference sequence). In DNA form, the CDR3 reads TGCAGTGCCCTTCTCCAGGGCTACCCGAACATGATGTTTTTT. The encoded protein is CSALLQGYPNMMFF.

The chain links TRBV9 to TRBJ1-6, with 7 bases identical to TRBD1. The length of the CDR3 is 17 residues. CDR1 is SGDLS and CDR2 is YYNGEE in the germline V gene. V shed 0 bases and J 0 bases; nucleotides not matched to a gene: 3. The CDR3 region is CASSVAQGSSYNSPLHF. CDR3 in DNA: TGTGCCAGCAGCGTAGCACAGGGGAGCTCCTATAATTCACCCCTCCACTTT. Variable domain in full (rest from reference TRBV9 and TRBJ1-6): DSGVTQTPKHLITATGQRVTLRCSPRSGDLSVYWYQQSLDQGLQFLIQYYNGEERAKGNILERFSAQQFPDLHSELNLSSLELGDSALYFCASSVAQGSSYNSPLHFGNGTRLTVT.

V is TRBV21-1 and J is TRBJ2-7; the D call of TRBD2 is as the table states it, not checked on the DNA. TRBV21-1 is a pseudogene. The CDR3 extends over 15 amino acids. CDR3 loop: CASSPGGGMLYEQYV. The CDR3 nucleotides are TGTGCCAGCAGCCCCGGAGGCGGGATGTTGTACGAGCAGTACGTC.

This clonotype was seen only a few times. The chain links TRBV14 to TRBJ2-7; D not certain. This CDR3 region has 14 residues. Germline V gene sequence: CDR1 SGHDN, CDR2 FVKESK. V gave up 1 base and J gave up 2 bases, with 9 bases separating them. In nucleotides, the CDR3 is TGTGCCAGCAGCCAAGGAGCAAGTACCTACGAGCAGTACTTC. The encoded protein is CASSQGASTYEQYF.

The CDR3 region is CASGTGGEYEQYF. As DNA, the CDR3 is TGTGCCAGCGGCACAGGGGGCGAGTACGAGCAGTACTTC. V usage is TRBV13 and J usage is TRBJ2-7, with 9 bases aligning to TRBD1. The CDR3 has 13 amino acids. Unmatched junction bases numbered 6, after V lost 8 bases and J lost 4 bases. CDR1 is PRHDT and CDR2 is FYEKMQ in the germline V gene (reference sequence).

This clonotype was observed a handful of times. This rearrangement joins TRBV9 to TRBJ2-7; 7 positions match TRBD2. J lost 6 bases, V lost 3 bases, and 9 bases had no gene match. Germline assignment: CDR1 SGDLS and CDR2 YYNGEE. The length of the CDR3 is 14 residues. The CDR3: CASSESSGGLEQYF. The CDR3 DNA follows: TGTGCCAGCAGCGAGTCTAGCGGAGGCCTCGAGCAGTACTTC.

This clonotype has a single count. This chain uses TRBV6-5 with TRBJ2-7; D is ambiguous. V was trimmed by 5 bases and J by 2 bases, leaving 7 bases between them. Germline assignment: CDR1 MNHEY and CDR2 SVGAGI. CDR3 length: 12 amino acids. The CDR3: CASSSEAYEQYF. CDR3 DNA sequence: TGTGCCAGCAGTAGCGAGGCCTACGAGCAGTACTTC.

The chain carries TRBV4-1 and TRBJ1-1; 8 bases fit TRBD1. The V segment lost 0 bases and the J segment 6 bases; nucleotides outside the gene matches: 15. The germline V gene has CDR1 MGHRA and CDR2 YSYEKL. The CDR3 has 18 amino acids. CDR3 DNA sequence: TGCGCCAGCAGCCAAGAAAACATCTGGGGACAGGCCGGGGCTGAAGCTTTCTTT. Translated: CASSQENIWGQAGAEAFF.

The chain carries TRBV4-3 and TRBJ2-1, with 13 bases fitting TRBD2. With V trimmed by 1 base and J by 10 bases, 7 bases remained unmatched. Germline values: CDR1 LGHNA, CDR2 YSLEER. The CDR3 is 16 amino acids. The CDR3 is CASSQVTSGRAWEQFF. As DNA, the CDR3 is TGCGCCAGCAGCCAAGTTACTAGCGGGAGGGCTTGGGAGCAGTTCTTC.

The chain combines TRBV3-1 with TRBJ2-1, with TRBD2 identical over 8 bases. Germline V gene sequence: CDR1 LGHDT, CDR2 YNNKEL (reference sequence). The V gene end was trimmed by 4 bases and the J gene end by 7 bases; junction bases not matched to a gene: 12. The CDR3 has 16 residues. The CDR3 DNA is TGTGCCAGCAGCCCTCCGGGAGGGGGAGTTGTGAATGAGCAGTTCTTC. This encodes CASSPPGGGVVNEQFF.

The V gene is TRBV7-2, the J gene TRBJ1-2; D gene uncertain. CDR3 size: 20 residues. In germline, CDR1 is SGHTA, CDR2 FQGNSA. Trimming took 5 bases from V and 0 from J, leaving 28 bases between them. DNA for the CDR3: TGTGCCAGCAGCCCCTCGGGAGCAGGAAGTGGCCGGTTCGCTAACTATGGCTACACCTTC. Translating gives CASSPSGAGSGRFANYGYTF. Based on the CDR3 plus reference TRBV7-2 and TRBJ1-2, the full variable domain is GAGVSQSPSNKVTEKGKDVELRCDPISGHTALYWYRQSLGQGLEFLIYFQGNSAPDKSGLPSDRFSAERTGGSVSTLTIQRTQQEDSAVYLCASSPSGAGSGRFANYGYTFGSGTRLTVV.